This TCR beta chain was profiled in a study of T cells after yellow fever vaccination. Study context: Fractions of limited cellularity were prepared by means of SMART-Seq v4 Ultra Low Input. Points from the study as a whole: The appearance of a small share of clonotypes in both CD4 and CD8 compartments was observed. Subsequent to the booster, the majority of primary-vaccination clones reappeared (about 97% CD4, roughly 90% CD8).

The sample holds many counts of this clonotype. Its antigen is unidentified. TCRdb independently ran MiXCR on the 5' RACE reads; one entry per CDR3 protein. This sample yields under 200,000 distinct CDR3 sequences, of which 6% to 7.5% are seen a single time; approximately 2.5% belongs to the top ten. CDR1 is MGHRA, CDR2 YSYEKL, per germline. V was cut by 4 bases and J by 8 bases, with 7 bases left in between. The CDR3 contains 11 residues. The sample here was CD4+ T cells sorted from PBMCs, taken less than 6 days after the first yellow fever vaccination. This chain connects TRBV4-1 to TRBJ2-3; tentative D call: TRBD1 (6 bases). The sequence was collected from a man younger than 35 who received the YFV17D yellow fever vaccine. CDR3: CASSLGGTQYF. DNA for the CDR3: TGCGCCAGCAGCCTAGGGGGTACGCAGTATTTT.